Sequencing of this T cell receptor (beta chain) was carried out in a study of cytomegalovirus exposure and HLA in healthy donors. The PCR had 60 Vbeta and 13 Jbeta primers. The method was immunoSEQ multiplex PCR; TCRdb's version includes in-frame clones alone and lacks a portion of them. This sample has under 140,000 clones, with 65% to 80% found just once. This clone was recorded once. The sequence was obtained from an older woman in good health and CMV-seropositive. Sequencing input: PBMCs.

The CDR3 region is CASSLGQNNEQFF. CDR3 coding DNA: TGTGCCAGCAGCTTAGGCCAAAACAATGAGCAGTTCTTC. J is TRBJ2-1 and V is TRBV13, with D unresolved. CDR3 length equals 13 residues. Per germline, CDR1 PRHDT and CDR2 FYEKMQ (reference sequence). V was pared by 0 bases and J by 5 bases, with 5 bases between.